The rows below give T cell receptor beta chains drawn from one sample of a study of blood T cells in healthy people across ages. A single record per CDR3 protein comes from TCRdb applying MiXCR to the 5' RACE reads. The data hold about 1.7 million distinct CDR3 sequences, with 28% observed a single time. What was sequenced was blood. The source is a woman aged 25 to 39 in good health. Both conserved end residues are part of each CDR3. A D gene is named only where the DNA matches it firmly. Clone size is given for some rows only: seen once, a few or many times, or a class if the clone is expanded.

TRBV10-3	TRBJ1-1	-	-	CAISADGNTEAFF	TGTGCCATCAGTGCGGACGGGAACACTGAAGCTTTCTTT
TRBV11-2	TRBJ2-1	TRBD2	few	CASSLGRLAGGGNEQFF	TGTGCCAGCAGCTTAGGGCGGCTAGCGGGAGGCGGGAATGAGCAGTTCTTC
TRBV24-1	TRBJ2-3	TRBD2	-	CATRPGLDTDTQYF	TGTGCCACCAGACCGGGACTAGACACAGATACGCAGTATTTT
TRBV6-5	TRBJ1-3	-	-	CASSKQGIAGNTIYF	TGTGCCAGCAGCAAACAGGGAATCGCTGGAAACACCATATATTTT
TRBV2	TRBJ1-2	TRBD1	-	CASTGGQVVGYTF	TGTGCCAGCACTGGGGGACAGGTCGTAGGCTACACCTTC
TRBV28	TRBJ2-5	-	-	CASGVSSQRETQYF	TGTGCCAGCGGCGTCAGTTCCCAAAGGGAGACCCAGTACTTC
TRBV20-1	TRBJ2-4	-	few	CSARDFKNIQYF	TGCAGTGCTCGGGACTTCAAAAACATTCAGTACTTC
TRBV20-1	TRBJ2-3	-	-	CSASDGPGTETQYF	TGCAGTGCTAGCGACGGGCCGGGCACAGAAACGCAGTATTTT
TRBV4-1	TRBJ2-7	TRBD2	few	CASSQGATSGGSYEQYF	TGCGCCAGCAGCCAAGGCGCGACTAGCGGGGGGTCCTACGAGCAGTACTTC
TRBV2	TRBJ2-5	TRBD1	-	CATGQVSETQYF	TGTGCCACCGGACAGGTCTCAGAGACCCAGTACTTC
TRBV6-5	TRBJ2-7	-	few	CASSYLGGGAYEQYF	TGTGCCAGCAGTTACTTGGGTGGGGGGGCTTACGAGCAGTACTTC
TRBV12-3/TRBV12-4	TRBJ2-5	-	many	CASSSAGHHHGTQYF	TGTGCCAGCAGTTCCGCGGGACACCACCACGGGACCCAGTACTTC
TRBV10-2	TRBJ2-2	TRBD2	-	CASLGVAGDSAGELFF	TGCGCCAGCCTTGGTGTAGCGGGAGATTCGGCCGGGGAGCTGTTTTTT
TRBV7-9	TRBJ2-5	-	few	CASSQLGEVQETQYF	TGTGCCAGCAGCCAACTGGGGGAAGTCCAAGAGACCCAGTACTTC
TRBV6-2/TRBV6-3	TRBJ1-2	-	many	CASSYRGPNYGYTF	TGTGCCAGCAGTTACAGGGGTCCTAACTATGGCTACACCTTC
TRBV7-9	TRBJ2-7	TRBD2	many	CASSPGTSATFYEQYF	TGTGCCAGCAGCCCCGGGACTAGCGCGACATTCTACGAGCAGTACTTC
TRBV7-2	TRBJ2-7	TRBD1	many	CASSKVAGGYEQYF	TGTGCCAGCAGCAAGGTGGCAGGGGGCTACGAGCAGTACTTC
TRBV4-1	TRBJ2-1	-	few	CASSQETAGEQFF	TGCGCCAGCAGCCAAGAGACTGCGGGTGAGCAGTTCTTC
TRBV20-1	TRBJ1-2	-	-	CSAVLSAHYGYTF	TGCAGTGCTGTCTTGAGCGCCCACTATGGCTACACCTTC
TRBV6-5	TRBJ2-2	-	-	CAISYSTRLANTGELFF	TGTGCCATCAGTTACTCCACGCGGCTAGCGAACACCGGGGAGCTGTTTTTT